This passage covers 30 T cell receptor beta chains from one sample sequenced in a study of blood T cell repertoires in COVID-19. Sequencing was performed with immunoSEQ multiplex PCR; in TCRdb, only in-frame clones are kept and a portion is missing. The sample includes around 220,000 clones, approximately 80% of them seen just once. The sample was peripheral blood. The receptors shown here come from a woman aged 80 or over with acute or convalescent COVID-19.

The V and J genes are TRBV19 and TRBJ1-4, with TRBD1 matching 9 bases. Losses at the gene ends were 4 bases for V and 8 bases for J; bases not matched to a gene: 8. The CDR3 runs 15 residues. Germline V gene sequence: CDR1 LNHDA, CDR2 SQIVND (reference sequence). The CDR3 sequence: CASSTGQGLMEKLFF. In DNA, the CDR3 is TGTGCCAGTAGTACCGGACAGGGGTTAATGGAAAAACTGTTTTTT. Together with reference TRBV19 and TRBJ1-4, the CDR3 gives the full variable domain: DGGITQSPKYLFRKEGQNVTLSCEQNLNHDAMYWYRQDPGQGLRLIYYSQIVNDFQKGDIAEGYSVSREKKESFPLTVTSAQKNPTAFYLCASSTGQGLMEKLFFGSGTQLSVL.

In its sample, this clone was seen once. The J gene is TRBJ1-2, the V gene TRBV5-1; D may be TRBD1 (6 bases). The V end was cut by 4 bases, the J end by 8 bases, with 18 bases between. The CDR3 length is 14 residues. Germline assignment: CDR1 SGHRS and CDR2 YFSETQ. The CDR3 coding sequence is TGCGCCAGCAGCGCCAATACAGGGAGTTGGGGCTACACCTTC. Its protein product is CASSANTGSWGYTF.

This clone appeared once. The CDR3 DNA follows: TGTGCCAGCACTACAGGGGGTGGGGGTGAGAAAACTTTCTTT. It translates to CASTTGGGGEKTFF. The chain recombines TRBV11-3 with TRBJ1-1, with 8 bases lining up with TRBD1. Losses at the gene ends were 7 bases for V and 12 bases for J; bases not matched to a gene: 16. CDR1 is SGHNT, CDR2 YENEEA, per germline. The CDR3 consists of 14 residues.

The chain is built from TRBV7-2 and TRBJ1-6, with D maybe TRBD1 (6 bases). CDR1 SGHTA and CDR2 FQGNSA come from the germline V gene. The V end lost 4 bases, the J end lost 8 bases, and 15 bases lay between the germline ends. This CDR3 spans 15 amino acids. The CDR3 protein is CASSSLTGTYSPLHF. CDR3 in DNA: TGTGCCAGCAGCTCCTTGACAGGCACCTATTCACCCCTCCACTTT.

V gene TRBV28 combines with J gene TRBJ1-2; the D is unclear. Deletions cut 8 bases from V and 2 bases from J, with 9 bases between. CDR1 is MDHEN, CDR2 SYDVKM, per germline. The CDR3 extends over 12 amino acids. The CDR3 nucleotides are TGTGCCAGCTTGACGGGGAACTATGGCTACACCTTC. Its protein product is CASLTGNYGYTF.

The chain recombines TRBV10-2 with TRBJ2-5; 9 bases fit TRBD1. CDR3 size: 15 residues. Trimming at V came to 6 bases and at J to 4 bases, leaving 9 bases not matched to a gene. Germline loops: CDR1 WSHSY, CDR2 SAAADI. CDR3 amino acids: CASRGRDRVPETQYF. CDR3 DNA sequence: TGCGCCAGCAGGGGCCGGGACAGGGTCCCAGAGACCCAGTACTTC.

The chain is built from TRBV28 and TRBJ2-1; 12 bases are shared with TRBD2. The CDR3 loop spans 16 amino acids. Germline V gene lookup returns CDR1 MDHEN and CDR2 SYDVKM. The trim removed 2 bases at V and 15 bases at J, leaving 14 bases unmatched. CDR3 DNA: TGTGCCAGCAGTTTACTCGGGACTAGCGGGCTACCCGGGGGGTTCTTC. It specifies CASSLLGTSGLPGGFF.

This clone has just one count. The chain employs TRBV6-5 and TRBJ2-1, with 8 positions matching TRBD2. Germline V gene data show CDR1 as MNHEY and CDR2 as SVGAGI. Germline trimming cut 5 bases from V and 3 bases from J; bases unmatched to any gene: 6. This CDR3 comprises 15 residues. The chain's CDR3 is CASSPAGVVYNEQFF. CDR3 sequence (DNA): TGTGCCAGCAGTCCAGCGGGAGTCGTCTACAATGAGCAGTTCTTC.

This clone was observed a handful of times. J is TRBJ2-7 and V is TRBV2; D call uncertain. V lost 7 bases and J 2 bases, leaving 9 bases between the germline ends. CDR1 is SNHLY, CDR2 FYNNEI, per germline. This CDR3 has 12 amino acids. The CDR3 bases are TGTGCCAGCACAGTAATGGCCTACGAGCAGTACTTC. Its protein is CASTVMAYEQYF.

The chain is built from TRBV12-3 or TRBV12-4 and TRBJ2-7; D is ambiguous. The CDR3 extends over 12 amino acids. Trimming stripped 2 bases from V and 5 bases from J, with 7 bases between. The CDR3 spells CASSLLVHEQYF. The CDR3 bases are TGTGCCAGCAGTTTATTAGTTCACGAGCAGTACTTC.

The V and J genes are TRBV6-5 and TRBJ2-5; D gene uncertain. The CDR3 consists of 14 residues. Trimming took 6 bases from V and 1 from J, leaving 12 bases between them. Per the germline V gene, CDR1 is MNHEY and CDR2 is SVGAGI. The CDR3 spells CASRGRPRQETQYF. DNA for the CDR3: TGTGCCAGCAGGGGCAGACCGCGCCAAGAGACCCAGTACTTC.

V is TRBV4-1 and J is TRBJ2-7; TRBD1 might be the D (6 bases). Trimming pared 3 bases from V and 4 bases from J, leaving 28 bases between. Germline V lookup: CDR1 MGHRA, CDR2 YSYEKL. This CDR3 comprises 19 residues. CDR3 loop: CASSHSTGTLEASDYEQYF. CDR3 in DNA: TGCGCCAGCAGCCATTCCACCGGGACACTGGAAGCGAGCGATTACGAGCAGTACTTC.

The J gene is TRBJ1-6, the V gene TRBV7-2, with a weak D call TRBD1 (5 bases). The germline gives CDR1 SGHTA, CDR2 FQGNSA. V was pared by 5 bases and J by 14 bases, with 22 bases between. The CDR3 covers 15 residues. The CDR3 nucleotides read TGTGCCAGCAGCCCGCCAAGCGTGGGGCGCCCCACCCTCCACTTT. It codes for CASSPPSVGRPTLHF.

CDR3 loop: CAISAGTGGLTQETQYF. The CDR3 DNA follows: TGTGCCATCAGTGCAGGAACAGGGGGCTTGACCCAAGAGACCCAGTACTTC. The chain couples TRBV10-3 to TRBJ2-5; 9 positions agree with TRBD1. Trimming took 4 bases from V and 1 from J; bases not matched to a gene: 10. Looked up from germline, CDR1 is ENHRY and CDR2 is SYGVKD. CDR3 length: 17 residues.

The sample holds a few counts of this clone. V gene TRBV6-5 combines with J gene TRBJ1-1; D is perhaps TRBD1 (6 bases). Deletions cut 8 bases from V and 5 bases from J, with 15 bases between. The CDR3 totals 13 residues. Germline V gene lookup returns CDR1 MNHEY and CDR2 SVGAGI. The CDR3 DNA reads TGTGCCAGCCAGCAGGGGCAGGGGACTGAAGCTTTCTTT. Residues: CASQQGQGTEAFF.

The gene calls are TRBV30 and TRBJ2-1; TRBD2 matches at 8 bases. The CDR3 spans 14 residues. CDR1 GTSNPN and CDR2 SVGIG come from the germline V gene (reference sequence). V lost 2 bases, J lost 4 bases, and 4 bases stayed unmatched. Here the CDR3 DNA reads TGTGCCTGGAGTCGGGCTAGCGGGTACAATGAGCAGTTCTTC. Amino acid sequence: CAWSRASGYNEQFF.

V and J are TRBV19 and TRBJ2-7; TRBD1 matches 9 bases. From germline, CDR1 is LNHDA and CDR2 SQIVND (reference sequence). There are 15 residues in the CDR3. The V segment lost 0 bases and the J segment 6 bases; nucleotides outside the gene matches: 6. DNA for the CDR3: TGTGCCAGTAGTATAGATGGGACAGGGCTAGGCGAGCAGTACTTC. Its protein is CASSIDGTGLGEQYF.

The V and J genes are TRBV5-1 and TRBJ1-1; weak D call: TRBD1 (5 bases). This CDR3 has 13 amino acids. Germline V gene lookup returns CDR1 SGHRS and CDR2 YFSETQ. V lost 3 bases to trimming and J lost 5 bases, with 11 bases between them. The CDR3 DNA is TGCGCCAGCAGCTGGGGGGATTCGACTGAAGCTTTCTTT. Protein sequence: CASSWGDSTEAFF.

The CDR3, as DNA: TGTGCCAGCAGCGTAGCACAGGGTGACACTGAAGCTTTCTTT. It yields the protein CASSVAQGDTEAFF. This sequence joins TRBV9 and TRBJ1-1, with D tentatively TRBD1 (6 bases). Germline loops: CDR1 SGDLS, CDR2 YYNGEE. The ends were cut back, 0 bases at V and 3 bases at J, with 9 bases in the middle. This CDR3 comprises 14 residues.

This sequence joins TRBV28 and TRBJ1-1; D is unresolved. Germline CDR1 reads MDHEN; CDR2 reads SYDVKM. The CDR3 consists of 13 residues. Deletions cut 3 bases from V and 5 bases from J, with 10 bases between. The CDR3 bases are TGTGCCAGCAGTTTCAGGTCGAGAACTGAAGCTTTCTTT. Protein: CASSFRSRTEAFF.

The J gene is TRBJ2-7, the V gene TRBV5-1; D is perhaps TRBD1 (5 bases). V was pared by 4 bases and J by 1 base, with 9 bases between. The CDR3 covers 13 residues. CDR1 is SGHRS, CDR2 YFSETQ, per germline. CDR3 amino acids: CASSETVSYEQYF. The CDR3 nucleotides are TGCGCCAGCAGCGAGACAGTTTCCTACGAGCAGTACTTC. Variable domain in full (rest from reference TRBV5-1 and TRBJ2-7): KAGVTQTPRYLIKTRGQQVTLSCSPISGHRSVSWYQQTPGQGLQFLFEYFSETQRNKGNFPGRFSGRQFSNSRSEMNVSTLELGDSALYLCASSETVSYEQYFGPGTRLTVT.

This clone has a handful of counts. The genes are TRBV5-1 and TRBJ2-2, with TRBD1 matching over 7 bases. V gave up 4 bases and J gave up 5 bases; unmatched junction bases: 8. The germline V gene has CDR1 SGHRS and CDR2 YFSETQ. CDR3 length: 15 residues. CDR3 sequence: CASSHEPTGTGELFF. As DNA, the CDR3 is TGCGCCAGCAGCCACGAGCCGACAGGGACCGGGGAGCTGTTTTTT.

This clone was recorded many times. The genes are TRBV7-2 and TRBJ1-2; D is perhaps TRBD1 (5 bases). The CDR3 is made up of 13 amino acids. V lost 2 bases, J lost 8 bases, and 12 bases lay in between. CDR1 is SGHTA and CDR2 is FQGNSA in the germline V gene. The CDR3 region has the DNA TGTGCCAGCAGCTTATCCGCCCAGGGAGGCTACACCTTC. Its protein is CASSLSAQGGYTF.

This clone came up a few times. This chain uses TRBV7-2 with TRBJ1-1; 7 bases agree with TRBD1. After removal of 5 bases from V and 5 bases from J, the junction contained 5 bases not matched to a gene. Germline CDR1 SGHTA, CDR2 FQGNSA. This CDR3 comprises 13 residues. The CDR3 sequence: CASSTRTGTEAFF. The CDR3 DNA reads as TGTGCCAGCAGCACCCGGACAGGAACTGAAGCTTTCTTT.

V gene TRBV6-6 combines with J gene TRBJ1-1, with 7 bases fitting TRBD1. In germline, CDR1 is MNHNY, CDR2 SVGAGI (reference sequence). V shed 6 bases, J shed 1 base, and the junction held 5 bases outside the gene matches. The CDR3 is 14 amino acids. As DNA, the CDR3 is TGTGCCAGCAGCCAACAGGGGACGAACACTGAAGCTTTCTTT. Translated: CASSQQGTNTEAFF.

The genes are TRBV5-1 and TRBJ2-5; D remains ambiguous. The length of the CDR3 is 15 residues. Deletions cut 3 bases from V and 4 bases from J, with 16 bases between. Germline V gives CDR1 SGHRS, CDR2 YFSETQ. CDR3 sequence reads: CASSYSPDTPETQYF. The CDR3 DNA reads TGCGCCAGCAGCTACTCCCCCGACACCCCAGAGACCCAGTACTTC.

The chain recombines TRBV5-6 with TRBJ1-2; D is perhaps TRBD1 (6 bases). V gave up 4 bases and J gave up 5 bases, with 9 bases separating them. Germline loops: CDR1 SGHDT, CDR2 YYEEEE. CDR3 length: 12 residues. CDR3 amino acids: CASSTQGYGYTF. The CDR3 bases are TGTGCCAGCAGCACACAGGGTTATGGCTACACCTTC.

The chain employs TRBV3-1 (or the pseudogene TRBV3-2) and TRBJ2-1; 13 bases are shared with TRBD2. The CDR3 runs 18 residues. Germline loops: CDR1 LGHDT, CDR2 YNNKEL (reference sequence). J was trimmed by 1 base and V by 6 bases; bases with no gene match: 9. The CDR3 loop reads CASRKGLAGVGSYNEQFF. CDR3 nucleotides: TGTGCCAGCAGGAAAGGACTAGCGGGGGTCGGGTCCTACAATGAGCAGTTCTTC.

CDR3 DNA: TGTGCCAGCTCACTAGATCGGACAGGAGGCAGTGAAAAACTGTTTTTT. This translates into CASSLDRTGGSEKLFF. The chain joins TRBV18 to TRBJ1-4; 7 bases fit TRBD1. The CDR3 contains 16 residues. Germline V gene lookup returns CDR1 KGHSH and CDR2 LQKENI. V shed 4 bases and J 7 bases; nucleotides not matched to a gene: 12.

The V call is TRBV5-1, the J call TRBJ1-1, with 9 bases that match TRBD1. The V and J ends lost 4 bases and 4 bases, in that order; junction bases with no gene match: 2. From germline, CDR1 is SGHRS and CDR2 YFSETQ. The length of the CDR3 is 13 residues. CDR3 nucleotides: TGCGCCAGCAGCGTGGACAGGGGCACTGAAGCTTTCTTT. This gives the protein CASSVDRGTEAFF.